This is a list of T cell receptor beta chains from one sample in a study of cytomegalovirus exposure and HLA in healthy donors. Profiling relied on immunoSEQ multiplex PCR, and the TCRdb table lists in-frame clones only, not all of them. The sample carries 120,000 to 150,000 clones, about 87% recorded once. The sequencing sample was made of PBMCs. Receptors were obtained from a young man in good health and CMV-seropositive. Both conserved end residues are part of each CDR3. The order of the fields is J gene, clone size, D gene, V gene, CDR3 protein, CDR3 DNA. A D gene is named only where the DNA matches it firmly. Expanded clones are given a class, and other clones once, few, many or no size at all.

TRBJ2-3 | - | TRBD2 | TRBV6-5 | CASTETSGVTDTQYF | TGTGCCAGCACCGAGACTAGCGGGGTTACAGATACGCAGTATTTT
TRBJ1-3 | - | - | TRBV2 | CASSEANLRGNTIYF | TGTGCCAGCAGTGAAGCGAACCTCAGAGGAAACACCATATATTTT
TRBJ1-5 | - | - | TRBV4-1 | CASSHTNRVSRSNQPQHF | TGCGCCAGCAGCCACACTAACAGGGTATCGAGGAGTAATCAGCCCCAGCATTTT
TRBJ2-5 | - | - | TRBV27 | CASRHFTGVQTQYF | TGTGCCAGCAGACACTTTACGGGGGTACAGACCCAGTACTTC
TRBJ2-1 | - | - | TRBV21-1 | CASSKLVRGAGGWGEQFF | TGTGCCAGCAGCAAGCTCGTGCGCGGCGCAGGGGGTTGGGGTGAGCAGTTCTTC
TRBJ1-6 | - | - | TRBV5-1 | CASSLAGYNSPLHF | TGCGCCAGCAGCTTGGCGGGTTATAATTCACCCCTCCACTTT
TRBJ1-2 | - | - | TRBV6-1 | CASREQGIGGYTF | TGTGCCAGCAGAGAACAGGGAATTGGTGGCTACACCTTC
TRBJ2-3 | few | - | TRBV9 | CASSVGAPSTDTQYF | TGTGCCAGCAGCGTAGGAGCCCCCAGCACAGATACGCAGTATTTT
TRBJ2-5 | - | TRBD2 | TRBV4-2 | CASSHGTSGGRAETQYF | TGTGCCAGCAGCCACGGGACTAGCGGGGGGCGGGCGGAGACCCAGTACTTC
TRBJ2-5 | - | - | TRBV2 | CASSEAVRSIPYF | TGTGCCAGCAGTGAAGCCGTTCGCAGTATCCCGTACTTC
TRBJ2-5 | - | TRBD2 | TRBV6-5 | CASSYSGLVPETQYF | TGTGCCAGCAGTTACTCCGGACTAGTACCCGAGACCCAGTACTTC
TRBJ2-2 | once | - | TRBV10-2 | CATFASSDTGELFF | TGCGCCACCTTCGCCTCTAGCGACACCGGGGAGCTGTTTTTT
TRBJ2-2 | - | TRBD2 | TRBV19 | CASSMTSGTGELFF | TGTGCCAGTAGTATGACTAGCGGGACCGGGGAGCTGTTTTTT
TRBJ1-1 | - | - | TRBV25-1 | CASSDPAGSGFTEAFF | TGTGCCAGCAGTGACCCCGCCGGTAGCGGATTCACTGAAGCTTTCTTT
TRBJ2-3 | - | - | TRBV5-1 | CASRYRPTDTQYF | TGCGCCAGCAGATACAGACCCACAGATACGCAGTATTTT
TRBJ1-1 | - | - | TRBV14 | CASSILGNTEAFF | TGTGCCAGCAGCATCCTAGGAAACACTGAAGCTTTCTTT
TRBJ2-1 | - | - | TRBV5-1 | CASSLGVSYNEQFF | TGCGCCAGCAGCTTGGGCGTTTCCTACAATGAGCAGTTCTTC
TRBJ1-5 | few | TRBD1 | TRBV30 | CAWSAGGDQPQHF | TGTGCCTGGAGTGCAGGGGGCGATCAGCCCCAGCATTTT
TRBJ2-5 | once | TRBD2 | TRBV7-6 | CASSFGRGNQETQYF | TGTGCCAGCAGCTTTGGGCGGGGGAATCAAGAGACCCAGTACTTC
TRBJ2-6 | - | - | TRBV30 | CARDRSGANVLTF | TGTGCCCGCGACAGATCTGGGGCCAACGTCCTGACTTTC
TRBJ2-7 | - | - | TRBV6-5 | CASAAGQFYKQYF | TGTGCCAGCGCGGCGGGACAGTTTTATAAGCAGTACTTC
TRBJ2-7 | once | TRBD1 | TRBV7-6 | CASSLEAGGYEQYF | TGTGCCAGCAGCTTAGAAGCAGGGGGCTACGAGCAGTACTTC
TRBJ1-2 | - | - | TRBV15 | CATSRETLGYTF | TGTGCCACCAGCAGAGAGACTCTTGGCTACACCTTC
TRBJ2-5 | - | - | TRBV7-2 | CASSPGAGAPIQTQYF | TGTGCCAGCAGCCCGGGGGCGGGGGCGCCTATCCAGACCCAGTACTTC
TRBJ1-1 | - | - | TRBV10-2 | CASSRGGRSTEAFF | TGCGCCAGCAGTAGGGGAGGGCGTTCGACTGAAGCTTTCTTT
TRBJ2-7 | - | - | TRBV10-1 | CASSTEVGSVPYEQYF | TGCGCCAGCAGCACAGAGGTCGGGAGCGTTCCCTACGAGCAGTACTTC
TRBJ1-6 | - | - | TRBV5-1 | CASSSWANSPLHF | TGCGCCAGCAGCTCCTGGGCTAATTCACCCCTCCACTTT
TRBJ2-5 | - | TRBD1 | TRBV5-1 | CASSPGQRETQYF | TGCGCCAGCAGCCCGGGACAGAGAGAGACCCAGTACTTC
TRBJ1-4 | - | - | TRBV2 | CASSPGEGLRLKLFF | TGTGCCAGCAGCCCCGGTGAAGGACTTAGGCTAAAACTGTTTTTT
TRBJ2-2 | - | - | TRBV4-2 | CASTQEGAGYTGELFF | TGTGCCAGCACTCAAGAGGGCGCGGGGTACACCGGGGAGCTGTTTTTT
TRBJ2-5 | - | - | TRBV2 | CASNPAGVLETQYF | TGTGCCAGCAACCCGGCAGGTGTGCTAGAGACCCAGTACTTC
TRBJ2-3 | - | - | TRBV7-2 | CASSLASSTDTQYF | TGTGCCAGCAGCTTAGCTAGCAGCACAGATACGCAGTATTTT
TRBJ1-5 | - | - | TRBV6-5 | CASSYDRKNQPQHF | TGTGCCAGCAGTTACGACAGAAAAAATCAGCCCCAGCATTTT
TRBJ2-7 | - | - | TRBV5-6 | CASSRVDEQYF | TGTGCCAGCAGCCGGGTGGACGAGCAGTACTTC
TRBJ1-2 | - | - | TRBV11-2 | CASSLTVGAASMGYTF | TGTGCCAGCAGCCTAACCGTGGGTGCAGCGTCCATGGGCTACACCTTC
TRBJ2-2 | - | TRBD2 | TRBV7-9 | CASSQGLAGLNTGELFF | TGTGCCAGCAGCCAGGGACTAGCGGGACTGAACACCGGGGAGCTGTTTTTT
TRBJ2-1 | - | - | TRBV7-7 | CASSFRLRGNEQFF | TGTGCTAGCAGCTTCCGCTTAAGGGGGAATGAGCAGTTCTTC
TRBJ1-6 | - | - | TRBV2 | CASSEWQGYNSPLHF | TGTGCCAGCAGTGAATGGCAGGGCTATAATTCACCCCTCCACTTT
TRBJ2-1 | - | TRBD2 | TRBV6-5 | CATSRRGGLNEQFF | TGTGCCACCTCACGACGGGGGGGCCTGAATGAGCAGTTCTTC
TRBJ2-7 | - | TRBD2 | TRBV5-3 | CARSPETSTALYEQYF | TGTGCCAGAAGCCCAGAGACTAGCACAGCTCTCTACGAGCAGTACTTC
TRBJ2-5 | - | - | TRBV4-1 | CASSQVPEETQYF | TGCGCCAGCAGCCAAGTTCCAGAAGAGACCCAGTACTTC
TRBJ2-5 | - | - | TRBV4-2 | CASSLQGHLGETQYF | TGTGCCAGCAGCCTTCAGGGACACCTAGGGGAGACCCAGTACTTC
TRBJ2-3 | - | TRBD2 | TRBV5-1 | CASSLAPSGDTDTQYF | TGCGCCAGCAGCTTGGCGCCTAGCGGGGACACAGATACGCAGTATTTT
TRBJ2-1 | - | TRBD2 | TRBV7-7 | CAHDPGTSGMYEQFF | TGTGCCCACGACCCCGGGACTAGCGGGATGTATGAGCAGTTCTTC
TRBJ2-2 | - | - | TRBV7-6 | CASSREPDQGGTGELFF | TGTGCCAGCAGCCGAGAACCCGACCAGGGGGGCACCGGGGAGCTGTTTTTT
TRBJ2-6 | - | TRBD2 | TRBV5-4 | CASSFDLGGTGANVLTF | TGTGCCAGCAGCTTTGACTTGGGAGGGACTGGGGCCAACGTCCTGACTTTC
TRBJ1-1 | - | - | TRBV25-1 | CASLKRGGTEAFF | TGTGCCAGCTTGAAACGGGGAGGGACTGAAGCTTTCTTT